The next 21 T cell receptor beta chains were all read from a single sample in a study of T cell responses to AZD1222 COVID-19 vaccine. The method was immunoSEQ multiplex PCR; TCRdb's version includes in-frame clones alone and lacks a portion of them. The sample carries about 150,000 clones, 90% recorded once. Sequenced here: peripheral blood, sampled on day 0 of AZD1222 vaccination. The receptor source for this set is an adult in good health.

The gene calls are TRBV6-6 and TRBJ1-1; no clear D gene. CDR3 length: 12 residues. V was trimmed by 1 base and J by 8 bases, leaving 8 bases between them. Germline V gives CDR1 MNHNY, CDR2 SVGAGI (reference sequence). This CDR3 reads CASSYLLPEAFF. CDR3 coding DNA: TGTGCCAGCAGTTACTTGTTACCAGAAGCTTTCTTT.

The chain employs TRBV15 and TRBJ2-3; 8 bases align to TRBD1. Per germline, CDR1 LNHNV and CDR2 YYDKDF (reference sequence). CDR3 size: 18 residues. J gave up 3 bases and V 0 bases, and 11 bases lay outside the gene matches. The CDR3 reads CATSRDPPGQVTTDTQYF. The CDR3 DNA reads TGTGCCACCAGCAGAGATCCTCCGGGACAGGTTACAACAGATACGCAGTATTTT. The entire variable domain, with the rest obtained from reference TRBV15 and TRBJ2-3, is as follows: DAMVIQNPRYQVTQFGKPVTLSCSQTLNHNVMYWYQQKSSQAPKLLFHYYDKDFNNEADTPDNFQSRRPNTSFCFLDIRSPGLGDTAMYLCATSRDPPGQVTTDTQYFGPGTRLTVL.

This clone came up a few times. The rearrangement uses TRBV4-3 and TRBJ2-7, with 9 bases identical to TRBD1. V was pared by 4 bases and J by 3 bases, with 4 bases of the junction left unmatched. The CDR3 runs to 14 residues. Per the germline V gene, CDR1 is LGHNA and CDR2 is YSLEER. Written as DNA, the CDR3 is TGCGCCAGCAGCCCCGGGACAGGGCGCTACGAGCAGTACTTC. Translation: CASSPGTGRYEQYF.

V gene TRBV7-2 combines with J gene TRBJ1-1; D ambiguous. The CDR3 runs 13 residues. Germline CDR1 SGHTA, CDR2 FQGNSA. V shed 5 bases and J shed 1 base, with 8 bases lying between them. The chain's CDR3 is CASSPRWNTEAFF. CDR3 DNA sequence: TGTGCCAGCAGCCCCCGGTGGAACACTGAAGCTTTCTTT.

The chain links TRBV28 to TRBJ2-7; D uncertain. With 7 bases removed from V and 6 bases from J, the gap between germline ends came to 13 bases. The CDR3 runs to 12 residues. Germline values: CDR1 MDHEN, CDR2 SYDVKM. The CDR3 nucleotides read TGTGCCAGCACTTCTCAGATCCGCGAGCAGTACTTC. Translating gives CASTSQIREQYF.

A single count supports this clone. CDR3: CASSSGGKQETQYF. CDR3 nucleotides: TGTGCCAGCAGTAGCGGGGGGAAACAAGAGACCCAGTACTTC. J is TRBJ2-5 and V is TRBV6-5, with 9 nucleotides matching TRBD2. The length of the CDR3 is 14 residues. V dropped 5 bases and J dropped 2; count of bases not matched to a gene: 3. The germline V gene has CDR1 MNHEY and CDR2 SVGAGI.

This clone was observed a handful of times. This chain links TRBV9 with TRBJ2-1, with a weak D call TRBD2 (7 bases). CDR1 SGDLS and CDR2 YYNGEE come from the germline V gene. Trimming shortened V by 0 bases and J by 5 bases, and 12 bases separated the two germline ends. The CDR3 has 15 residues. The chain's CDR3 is CASSVVGGPNNEQFF. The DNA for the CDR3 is TGTGCCAGCAGCGTAGTGGGGGGGCCTAACAATGAGCAGTTCTTC.

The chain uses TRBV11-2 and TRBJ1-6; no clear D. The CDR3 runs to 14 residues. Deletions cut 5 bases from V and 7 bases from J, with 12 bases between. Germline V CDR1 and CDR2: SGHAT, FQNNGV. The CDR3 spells CASSDNMGNSPLHF. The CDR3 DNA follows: TGTGCCAGCAGCGACAACATGGGGAATTCACCCCTCCACTTT. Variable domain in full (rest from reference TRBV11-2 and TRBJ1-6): EAGVAQSPRYKIIEKRQSVAFWCNPISGHATLYWYQQILGQGPKLLIQFQNNGVVDDSQLPKDRFSAERLKGVDSTLKIQPAKLEDSAVYLCASSDNMGNSPLHFGNGTRLTVT.

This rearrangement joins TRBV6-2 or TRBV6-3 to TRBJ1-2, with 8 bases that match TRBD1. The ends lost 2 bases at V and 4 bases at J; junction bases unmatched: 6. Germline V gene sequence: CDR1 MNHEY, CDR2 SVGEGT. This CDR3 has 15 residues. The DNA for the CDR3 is TGTGCCAGCAGTTACCTAGGACAGGGTACCTATGGCTACACCTTC. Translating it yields CASSYLGQGTYGYTF.

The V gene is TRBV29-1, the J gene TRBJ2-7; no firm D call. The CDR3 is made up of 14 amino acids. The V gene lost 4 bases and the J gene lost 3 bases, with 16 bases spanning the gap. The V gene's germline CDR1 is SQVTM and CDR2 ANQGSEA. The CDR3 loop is CSVVLAGILYEQYF. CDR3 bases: TGCAGCGTTGTATTGGCAGGCATACTCTACGAGCAGTACTTC.

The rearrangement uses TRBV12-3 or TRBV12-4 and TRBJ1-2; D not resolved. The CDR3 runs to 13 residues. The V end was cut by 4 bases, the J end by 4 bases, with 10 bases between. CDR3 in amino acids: CASSSYSAYGYTF. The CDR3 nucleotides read TGTGCCAGCAGTTCATACTCAGCCTATGGCTACACCTTC.

Here the CDR3 DNA reads TGTGCCAGCAGCGTTAACACAGGGGGACAGCCCATCCAAGAGACCCAGTACTTC. It specifies CASSVNTGGQPIQETQYF. The chain has TRBV9 and TRBJ2-5; the match to TRBD1 covers 8 bases. Germline V CDR1 and CDR2: SGDLS, YYNGEE. The V segment lost 2 bases and the J segment 1 base; nucleotides outside the gene matches: 13. This CDR3 contains 18 residues.

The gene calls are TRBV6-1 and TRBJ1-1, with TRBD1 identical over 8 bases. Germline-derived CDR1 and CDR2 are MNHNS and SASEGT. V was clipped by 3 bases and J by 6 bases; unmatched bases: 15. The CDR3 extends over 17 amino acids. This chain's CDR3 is CASSDTLQGAILPEAFF. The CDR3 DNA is TGTGCCAGCAGTGACACCTTGCAGGGGGCGATACTCCCTGAAGCTTTCTTT.

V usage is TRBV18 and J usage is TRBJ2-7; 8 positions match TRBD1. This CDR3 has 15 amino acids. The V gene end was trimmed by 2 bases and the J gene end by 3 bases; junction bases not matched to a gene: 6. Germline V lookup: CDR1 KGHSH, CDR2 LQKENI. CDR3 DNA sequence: TGTGCCAGCTCACCAATGGGACAGGACCTCTACGAGCAGTACTTC. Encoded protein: CASSPMGQDLYEQYF.

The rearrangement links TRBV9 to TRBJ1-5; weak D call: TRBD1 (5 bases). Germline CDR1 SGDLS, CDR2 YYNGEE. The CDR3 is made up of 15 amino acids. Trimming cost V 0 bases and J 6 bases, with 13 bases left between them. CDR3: CASSVGRGGFQPQHF. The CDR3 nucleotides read TGTGCCAGCAGCGTAGGGCGCGGGGGTTTTCAGCCCCAGCATTTT.

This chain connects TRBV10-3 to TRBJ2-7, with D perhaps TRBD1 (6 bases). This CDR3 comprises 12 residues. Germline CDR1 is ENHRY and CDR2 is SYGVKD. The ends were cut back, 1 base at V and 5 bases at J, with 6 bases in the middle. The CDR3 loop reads CAISEWDNEQYF. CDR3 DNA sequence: TGTGCCATCAGTGAGTGGGACAACGAGCAGTACTTC.

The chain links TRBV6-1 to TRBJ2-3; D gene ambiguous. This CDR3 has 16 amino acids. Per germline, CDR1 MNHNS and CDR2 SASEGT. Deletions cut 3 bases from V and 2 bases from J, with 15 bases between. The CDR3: CASSDPTKKATDTQYF. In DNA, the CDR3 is TGTGCCAGCAGTGACCCCACGAAAAAAGCCACAGATACGCAGTATTTT.

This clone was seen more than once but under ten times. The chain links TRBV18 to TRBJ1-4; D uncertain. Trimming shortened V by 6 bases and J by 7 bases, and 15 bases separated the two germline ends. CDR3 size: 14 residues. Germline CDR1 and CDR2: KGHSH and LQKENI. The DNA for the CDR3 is TGTGCCAGCTCCCCCAGGCAGGCGCCTGAAAAACTGTTTTTT. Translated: CASSPRQAPEKLFF.

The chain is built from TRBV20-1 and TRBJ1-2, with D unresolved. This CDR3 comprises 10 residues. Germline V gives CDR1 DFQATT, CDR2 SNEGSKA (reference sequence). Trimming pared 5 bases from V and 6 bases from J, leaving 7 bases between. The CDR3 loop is CSADFNGYTF. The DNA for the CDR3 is TGCAGTGCTGACTTCAATGGCTACACCTTC.

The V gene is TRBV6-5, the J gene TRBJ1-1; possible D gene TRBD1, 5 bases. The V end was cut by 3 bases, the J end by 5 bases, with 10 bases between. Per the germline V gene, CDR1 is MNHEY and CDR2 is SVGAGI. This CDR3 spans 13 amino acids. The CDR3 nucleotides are TGTGCCAGCAGTTATCAGGGTGGGACTGAAGCTTTCTTT. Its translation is CASSYQGGTEAFF.

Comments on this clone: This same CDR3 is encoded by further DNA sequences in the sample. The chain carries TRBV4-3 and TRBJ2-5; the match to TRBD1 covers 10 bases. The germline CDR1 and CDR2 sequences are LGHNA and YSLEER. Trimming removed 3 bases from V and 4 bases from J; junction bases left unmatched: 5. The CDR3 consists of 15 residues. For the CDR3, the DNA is TGCGCCAGCAGCCAGGCGGACAGGGGGGTAGAGACCCAGTACTTC. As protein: CASSQADRGVETQYF.